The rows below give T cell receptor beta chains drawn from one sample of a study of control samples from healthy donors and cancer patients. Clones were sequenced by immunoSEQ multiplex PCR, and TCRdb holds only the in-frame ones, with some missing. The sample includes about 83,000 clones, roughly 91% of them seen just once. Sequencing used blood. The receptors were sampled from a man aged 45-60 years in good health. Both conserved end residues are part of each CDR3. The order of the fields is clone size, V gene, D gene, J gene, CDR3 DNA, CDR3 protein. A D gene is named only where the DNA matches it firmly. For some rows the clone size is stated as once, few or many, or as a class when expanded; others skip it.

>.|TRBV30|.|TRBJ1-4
TGTGCCTGGAAGATCGGTGAAAAACTGTTTTTT
CAWKIGEKLFF
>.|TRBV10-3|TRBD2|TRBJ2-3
TGTGCCATCAGTGAGTCGAAATGGGGGACTAGTGGGTCGGCAGATACGCAGTATTTT
CAISESKWGTSGSADTQYF
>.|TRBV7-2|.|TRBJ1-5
TGTGCCAGCAGCTTATCTTATAGCAATCAGCCCCAGCATTTT
CASSLSYSNQPQHF
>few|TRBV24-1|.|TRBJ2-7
TGTGCCACCAGGAACAACAAGTACGAGCAGTACTTC
CATRNNKYEQYF
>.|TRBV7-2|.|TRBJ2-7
TGTGCCAGCAGCTTACCACCTCCCGACAGCTCCTACGAGCAGTACTTC
CASSLPPPDSSYEQYF
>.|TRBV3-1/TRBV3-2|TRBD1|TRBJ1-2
TGTGCCAGCAGCCAAGGGCAGGGGGAGTATGGCTACACCTTC
CASSQGQGEYGYTF
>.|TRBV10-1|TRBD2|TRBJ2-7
TGCGCCAGCAGTCCCGGACTAGCGGGGTCCTACGAGCAGTACTTC
CASSPGLAGSYEQYF
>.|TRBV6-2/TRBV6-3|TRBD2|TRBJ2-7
TGTGCCAGCAGTTCCTCCGGACTAGCGGTTTACGAGCAGTACTTC
CASSSSGLAVYEQYF
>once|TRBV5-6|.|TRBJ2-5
TGTGCCAGCAGCTTCGGACGTAAGGACCAGTACTTC
CASSFGRKDQYF
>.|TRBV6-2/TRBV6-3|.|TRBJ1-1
TGTGCCAGCAGTTTCGGGCGCGCTGAAGCTTTCTTT
CASSFGRAEAFF
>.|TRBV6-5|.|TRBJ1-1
TGTGCCAGCGGACGGGCAGGCCGGATGTATACTGAAGCTTTCTTT
CASGRAGRMYTEAFF
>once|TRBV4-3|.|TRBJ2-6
TGCGCCAGCAGCCAAGATCTCGGGGGCTCTGACTCTGGGGCCAACGTCCTGACTTTC
CASSQDLGGSDSGANVLTF
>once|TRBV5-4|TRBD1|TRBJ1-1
TGTGCCAGCAGCTTGGCCCGGGACAGTAAGAACACTGAAGCTTTCTTT
CASSLARDSKNTEAFF
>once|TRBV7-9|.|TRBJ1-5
TGTGCCAGCAGCTTAGGGGGCTATAGCAATCAGCCCCAGCATTTT
CASSLGGYSNQPQHF
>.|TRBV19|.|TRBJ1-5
TGTGCCAGTAGTATGAGGGAGAATCAGCCCCAGCATTTT
CASSMRENQPQHF
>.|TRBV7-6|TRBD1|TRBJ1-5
TGTGCCAGCAGCTTATCGACAGGGCTAAATCAGCCCCAGCATTTT
CASSLSTGLNQPQHF
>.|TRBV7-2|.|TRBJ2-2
TGTGCCAGCAGCCCGAAATCAAGAACCGGGGAGCTGTTTTTT
CASSPKSRTGELFF
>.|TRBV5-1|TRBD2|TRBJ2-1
TGCGCCAGCAGCTCCGGGACTAGCGACAATGAGCAGTTCTTC
CASSSGTSDNEQFF
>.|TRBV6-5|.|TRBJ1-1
TGTGCCAGCAGTTTACGGTGGGGGCGTGAAGCTTTCTTT
CASSLRWGREAFF
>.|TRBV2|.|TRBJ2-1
TGTGCCAGCAGTGTGGGGGAAGGGATATATGAGCAGTTCTTC
CASSVGEGIYEQFF
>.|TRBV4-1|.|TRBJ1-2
TGCGCCAGCAGGGGAGGGGGACTCAATTACGGCTACACCTTC
CASRGGGLNYGYTF
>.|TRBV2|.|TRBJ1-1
TGTGCCAGCAGTGGACACATGAACACTGAAGCTTTCTTT
CASSGHMNTEAFF
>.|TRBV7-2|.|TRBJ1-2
TGTGCCAGCAGCCAAGGGCCCCACTATGGCTACACCTTC
CASSQGPHYGYTF
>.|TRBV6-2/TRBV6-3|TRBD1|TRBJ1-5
TGTGCCAGCAGTAAAACAGGGGGGAATCAGCCCCAGCATTTT
CASSKTGGNQPQHF
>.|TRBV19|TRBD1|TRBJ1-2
TGTGCCAGTAGTATATCTTTTGGACAGGGCGGACGCTACACCTTC
CASSISFGQGGRYTF
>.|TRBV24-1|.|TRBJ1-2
TGTGCCACCAGTGGGCAGGGGATTGGGGGCTACACCTTC
CATSGQGIGGYTF
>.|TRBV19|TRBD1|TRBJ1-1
TGTGCCAGTAGTAATGGACAGGGAAGGTACACTGAAGCTTTCTTT
CASSNGQGRYTEAFF
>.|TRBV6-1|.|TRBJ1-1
TGTGCCAGCAGTGATTCACTGGCGAAAGCTTTCTTT
CASSDSLAKAFF